These 27 T cell receptor beta chains came from one sample sequenced in a study of blood T cells in healthy people across ages. For the second PCR, which ran for roughly 6 to 11 cycles, a sample-barcoded 5' primer and a J-beta primer mix were used. TCRdb processed the 5' RACE reads anew with MiXCR; each CDR3 protein has one entry. Of approximately 1.5 million distinct CDR3 sequences listed, 30% to 35% are singletons. What was sequenced was blood. These receptors came from a woman in her 30s in good health.

The chain joins TRBV28 to TRBJ2-1, with 9 bases fitting TRBD2. From germline, CDR1 is MDHEN and CDR2 SYDVKM. The J segment lost 4 bases and the V segment lost 3 bases, leaving 7 bases of the junction unmatched. This CDR3 comprises 16 residues. CDR3: CASSLWASGTYNEQFF. CDR3 bases: TGTGCCAGCAGTTTGTGGGCTAGCGGGACTTACAATGAGCAGTTCTTC.

The gene calls are TRBV20-1 and TRBJ1-6; 9 nucleotides match TRBD1. From germline, CDR1 is DFQATT and CDR2 SNEGSKA (reference sequence). This CDR3 has 15 residues. The ends lost 2 bases at V and 7 bases at J; junction bases unmatched: 6. For the CDR3, the DNA is TGCAGTGCTAGACGCACCGGGACAGGGAATTCACCCCTCCACTTT. Residues: CSARRTGTGNSPLHF.

The chain carries TRBV5-6 and TRBJ2-5, with 10 positions matching TRBD2. The germline gives CDR1 SGHDT, CDR2 YYEEEE. Trimming at V came to 6 bases and at J to 3 bases, leaving 8 bases not matched to a gene. The CDR3 is made up of 15 amino acids. The CDR3 sequence: CASNRLAGEKETQYF. The CDR3 DNA reads TGTGCCAGCAACCGTCTAGCGGGAGAGAAAGAGACCCAGTACTTC. The full variable domain, its missing parts supplied by reference TRBV5-6 and TRBJ2-5, is DAGVTQSPTHLIKTRGQQVTLRCSPKSGHDTVSWYQQALGQGPQFIFQYYEEEERQRGNFPDRFSGHQFPNYSSELNVNALLLGDSALYLCASNRLAGEKETQYFGPGTRLLVL.

This chain joins TRBV20-1 and TRBJ2-3; 10 bases match TRBD2. The CDR3 length is 18 residues. In germline, CDR1 is DFQATT, CDR2 SNEGSKA (reference sequence). Trimming removed 3 bases from V and 8 bases from J; junction bases left unmatched: 20. The DNA of the CDR3 is TGCAGTGCTAGGGACACCTTCAGCGGGAGGGCTGGAGTCCCTACGCAGTATTTT. Translating gives CSARDTFSGRAGVPTQYF.

This clonotype was observed a few times. V gene TRBV9 combines with J gene TRBJ1-5; D not resolved. The CDR3 contains 11 residues. The germline V gene encodes CDR1 SGDLS and CDR2 YYNGEE. The V end was cut by 8 bases, the J end by 0 bases, with 3 bases between. The CDR3 loop is CARGSNQPQHF. CDR3 coding DNA: TGTGCCAGAGGTAGCAATCAGCCCCAGCATTTT.

This clonotype came up a few times. The V and J genes are TRBV6-1 and TRBJ2-5; D is unclear. The CDR3 totals 13 residues. Germline V gene data show CDR1 as MNHNS and CDR2 as SASEGT. The germline V and J ends were trimmed by 6 bases and 5 bases, with 13 bases remaining between them. CDR3 nucleotides: TGTGCCAGCAGGGGCGGAATTATGGAGACCCAGTACTTC. Residues: CASRGGIMETQYF.

This chain uses TRBV20-1 with TRBJ2-5, with 13 bases that match TRBD2. Trimming at V came to 2 bases and at J to 3 bases, leaving 3 bases not matched to a gene. This CDR3 is 15 amino acids long. The V gene's germline CDR1 is DFQATT and CDR2 SNEGSKA (reference sequence). The CDR3 region has the DNA TGCAGTGCTAGAAAACTAGCGGGGGGGGAAGAGACCCAGTACTTC. Its protein product is CSARKLAGGEETQYF.

As for this clonotype: This may come from a read error, since a much larger clone is one base off. This rearrangement joins TRBV4-1 to TRBJ1-5; no clear D gene. The V gene lost 4 bases and the J gene lost 4 bases, with 11 bases spanning the gap. The CDR3 has 14 amino acids. CDR1 and CDR2 from the germline V gene are MGHRA and YSYEKL. The CDR3 here is CASSRDLENQPQHF. As DNA, the CDR3 is TGCGCCAGCAGCCGAGACCTTGAGAATCAGCCCCAGCATTTT.

A note on this clonotype: A clone one base away is much larger, so this may be a read error. J is TRBJ2-3 and V is TRBV9; TRBD1 is a possible D gene (7 bases). CDR1 and CDR2 from the germline V gene are SGDLS and YYNGEE. This CDR3 has 15 amino acids. CDR3 in DNA: TGTGTCAGCAGCGGAGGGACAGTTTACACAGATACGCAGTATTTT. It codes for CVSSGGTVYTDTQYF.

The chain has TRBV20-1 and TRBJ2-7, with D perhaps TRBD1 or TRBD2 (5 bases each). Germline values: CDR1 DFQATT, CDR2 SNEGSKA (reference sequence). V was clipped by 0 bases and J by 1 base, with 7 bases between them. This CDR3 has 13 residues. The CDR3 spells CSARDWGSYEQYF. CDR3 nucleotide sequence: TGCAGTGCTAGAGATTGGGGGTCCTACGAGCAGTACTTC.

This clonotype was seen more than once but under ten times. J is TRBJ2-5 and V is TRBV12-3 or TRBV12-4; D unresolved. The V and J ends lost 6 bases and 11 bases respectively, with 34 bases between them. The CDR3 is made up of 18 amino acids. This chain's CDR3 is CASSPTPYSDGDLKEQYF. DNA of the CDR3: TGTGCCAGCAGCCCAACCCCTTACTCCGATGGGGATCTAAAGGAGCAGTACTTC.

Only a few counts were recorded for this clonotype. The chain recombines TRBV4-1 with TRBJ2-7, with 8 bases that match TRBD2. This CDR3 comprises 15 residues. The ends lost 3 bases at V and 6 bases at J; junction bases unmatched: 10. Germline CDR1 and CDR2: MGHRA and YSYEKL. The CDR3, as DNA: TGCGCCAGCAGCCACTACAAGCGGGGGAAGTTCGAGCAGTACTTC. Protein product: CASSHYKRGKFEQYF.

This clonotype was detected a few times. V and J are TRBV2 and TRBJ2-7; maybe TRBD2 (6 bases). CDR3 length equals 13 residues. V was clipped by 8 bases and J by 1 base, with 12 bases between them. Germline V CDR1 and CDR2: SNHLY, FYNNEI. In DNA, the CDR3 is TGTGCCAGCCGGGACTGGGGATCCTACGAGCAGTACTTC. Translating gives CASRDWGSYEQYF.

This chain uses TRBV28 with TRBJ1-4; no definite D call. The CDR3 contains 14 residues. Between the trimmed V and J ends, which lost 6 bases and 0 bases, there was a span of 8 bases. Per germline, CDR1 MDHEN and CDR2 SYDVKM. CDR3 coding DNA: TGTGCCAGCAGCGGAGATGCAACTAATGAAAAACTGTTTTTT. The encoded protein is CASSGDATNEKLFF.

A few counts support this clonotype. The chain couples TRBV9 to TRBJ1-2, with 7 nucleotides matching TRBD1. From germline, CDR1 is SGDLS and CDR2 YYNGEE. The J segment lost 7 bases and the V segment lost 4 bases, leaving 13 bases of the junction unmatched. The CDR3 consists of 15 residues. CDR3 sequence: CASSPTGTAPLGYTF. Written as DNA, the CDR3 is TGTGCCAGCAGCCCAACCGGGACAGCCCCCCTTGGCTACACCTTC.

This chain links TRBV18 with TRBJ2-7, with 8 positions matching TRBD1. This CDR3 comprises 14 residues. Germline CDR1 is KGHSH and CDR2 is LQKENI. Trimming took 2 bases from V and 10 from J; bases not matched to a gene: 10. Here the CDR3 reads CASSPWSDREVQYF. For the CDR3, the DNA is TGTGCCAGCTCACCATGGTCGGACAGGGAGGTCCAGTACTTC.

Only a few counts were recorded for this clonotype. This rearrangement joins TRBV20-1 to TRBJ2-7, with no clear D. The CDR3 spans 15 residues. V shed 3 bases and J shed 2 bases, with 17 bases lying between them. CDR1 is DFQATT, CDR2 SNEGSKA, per germline (reference sequence). This CDR3 reads CSASVGGRTTYEQYF. The DNA of the CDR3 is TGCAGTGCTAGCGTTGGTGGCAGAACCACCTACGAGCAGTACTTC.

The table lists this clonotype with a few counts. The rearrangement links TRBV12-3 or TRBV12-4 to TRBJ2-1, with D uncertain. The CDR3 sequence is 16 residues long. V lost 6 bases and J 0 bases, leaving 15 bases between the germline ends. The CDR3 region is CASSYLPVSSYNEQFF. CDR3 DNA: TGTGCCAGCAGCTACCTTCCCGTGAGCTCCTACAATGAGCAGTTCTTC.

This clonotype was seen a few times. This sequence joins TRBV5-1 and TRBJ2-6, with a possible D match to TRBD1 (5 bases). V lost 4 bases and J 0 bases, leaving 11 bases between the germline ends. This CDR3 has 16 residues. Germline CDR1 and CDR2: SGHRS and YFSETQ. In DNA form, the CDR3 reads TGCGCCAGCAGCCAAGGGGTACCCTCTGGGGCCAACGTCCTGACTTTC. The encoded protein is CASSQGVPSGANVLTF.

The rearrangement joins TRBV20-1 to TRBJ2-1; 11 nucleotides align to TRBD2. There are 16 residues in the CDR3. CDR1 and CDR2 from the germline V gene are DFQATT and SNEGSKA (reference sequence). Germline trimming cut 6 bases from V and 4 bases from J; bases unmatched to any gene: 11. The CDR3 sequence is CSATTSGAIAYNEQFF. The CDR3 nucleotides are TGCAGTGCCACGACTAGCGGGGCCATCGCTTACAATGAGCAGTTCTTC.

The V gene is TRBV11-3, the J gene TRBJ2-1, with unresolved D. The length of the CDR3 is 13 residues. V was trimmed by 6 bases and J by 5 bases, leaving 11 bases between them. Germline CDR1 is SGHNT and CDR2 is YENEEA. CDR3 sequence reads: CASSTFFNNEQFF. The CDR3 nucleotides are TGTGCCAGCAGTACTTTCTTCAACAATGAGCAGTTCTTC.

This clonotype showed up many times. This chain links TRBV20-1 with TRBJ2-1; 8 nucleotides agree with TRBD2. V trimming: 0 bases; J trimming: 4 bases; junction bases outside the gene matches: 5. Per germline, CDR1 DFQATT and CDR2 SNEGSKA (reference sequence). The length of the CDR3 is 15 residues. The CDR3: CSARDGASGYNEQFF. The DNA for the CDR3 is TGCAGTGCTAGAGATGGGGCTAGCGGGTACAATGAGCAGTTCTTC.

In this sample, this clonotype turned up many times. The chain recombines TRBV29-1 with TRBJ2-7; tentatively, D is TRBD1 or TRBD2 (6 bases each). Germline lookup yields CDR1 SQVTM and CDR2 ANQGSEA. Trimming took off 4 bases at V and 5 bases at J, with 15 bases between the two ends. CDR3 length: 13 residues. CDR3 sequence reads: CSVGGVGGHEQYF. CDR3 nucleotide sequence: TGCAGCGTTGGGGGGGTTGGGGGCCACGAGCAGTACTTC.

This clonotype was observed a few times. The V and J genes are TRBV6-5 and TRBJ2-3; D remains ambiguous. CDR3 size: 14 residues. Germline loops: CDR1 MNHEY, CDR2 SVGAGI. V lost 3 bases, J lost 1 base, and 8 bases lay in between. CDR3 sequence (DNA): TGTGCCAGCAGTTATGGGTTAGGCACAGATACGCAGTATTTT. It specifies CASSYGLGTDTQYF.

V and J are TRBV11-2 and TRBJ2-7, with 14 bases fitting TRBD2. Germline-derived CDR1 and CDR2 are SGHAT and FQNNGV. Losses at the gene ends were 3 bases for V and 2 bases for J; bases not matched to a gene: 6. The CDR3 has 17 residues. As DNA, the CDR3 is TGTGCCAGCAGCTTGGGACTAGCGGGGGCTCAAACCTACGAGCAGTACTTC. This codes for CASSLGLAGAQTYEQYF. The entire variable domain, with the rest obtained from reference TRBV11-2 and TRBJ2-7, is as follows: EAGVAQSPRYKIIEKRQSVAFWCNPISGHATLYWYQQILGQGPKLLIQFQNNGVVDDSQLPKDRFSAERLKGVDSTLKIQPAKLEDSAVYLCASSLGLAGAQTYEQYFGPGTRLTVT.

The chain has TRBV30 and TRBJ1-1; unclear D gene. The germline V and J ends were trimmed by 0 bases and 5 bases, with 7 bases remaining between them. This CDR3 comprises 12 residues. Per germline, CDR1 GTSNPN and CDR2 SVGIG (reference sequence). The CDR3 DNA is TGTGCCTGGAGTGTACCCGGGACTGAAGCTTTCTTT. Its translation: CAWSVPGTEAFF.

The V and J genes are TRBV4-1 and TRBJ2-5; D is unresolved. The V end lost 0 bases, the J end lost 4 bases, and 12 bases lay between the germline ends. The CDR3 spans 15 residues. Per germline, CDR1 MGHRA and CDR2 YSYEKL. CDR3 amino acids: CASSQDGQVVETQYF. The CDR3 nucleotides are TGCGCCAGCAGCCAAGACGGCCAAGTAGTAGAGACCCAGTACTTC.